The clone carrying this T cell receptor (beta chain) was seen ten or more times. The antigen is not known. The data originate from a study of CD8+ T cells in alopecia areata. Whole-study context: Tofacitinib continued for 6 to 18 months and was then withheld for 6 months. Overall study findings and caveats: There were also resident alphabeta T cells of normal skin sequenced in scalp samples.

It was cDNA, reverse transcribed from extracted RNA, that served as the sequencing template. The table came from immunoSEQ multiplex PCR; TCRdb's copy has only in-frame clones and leaves some out. The sample comprises about 70,000 clones, under 55% of which are singletons, and approximately 18% rests with the top ten. Sequencing used CD8+ T cells sorted from blood, obtained at week 0. The source is a human donor with alopecia areata.

The CDR3 spells CASSPPVGGETQYF. The CDR3 bases are TGTGCCAGCAGCCCGCCGGTGGGTGGGGAGACCCAGTACTTC. The chain recombines TRBV9 with TRBJ2-5; no definite D call. The CDR3 runs to 14 residues. The V end lost 4 bases, the J end lost 5 bases, and 15 bases lay between the germline ends. Germline loops: CDR1 SGDLS, CDR2 YYNGEE.